This TCR beta chain is drawn from a study of blood T cell repertoires in COVID-19. Study at large: Collection of acute and convalescent COVID-19 samples took place in the United States, Italy and Spain.

This CDR3 comprises 13 residues. The germline CDR1 and CDR2 sequences are GTSNPN and SVGIG (reference sequence). With 2 bases removed from V and 3 bases from J, the gap between germline ends came to 10 bases. Libraries were prepared by immunoSEQ multiplex PCR; TCRdb keeps only in-frame clonotypes and omits some of them. The data hold fewer than 250,000 clones, with roughly 84% observed a single time. V usage is TRBV30 and J usage is TRBJ1-1; D might be TRBD1 (5 bases). This TCR was sampled from a woman older than 75 with COVID-19, enrolled during active disease. Sequences were obtained from peripheral blood. CDR3 sequence reads: CAWSLGGDTEAFF. For the CDR3, the DNA is TGTGCCTGGAGTCTGGGGGGGGACACTGAAGCTTTCTTT.